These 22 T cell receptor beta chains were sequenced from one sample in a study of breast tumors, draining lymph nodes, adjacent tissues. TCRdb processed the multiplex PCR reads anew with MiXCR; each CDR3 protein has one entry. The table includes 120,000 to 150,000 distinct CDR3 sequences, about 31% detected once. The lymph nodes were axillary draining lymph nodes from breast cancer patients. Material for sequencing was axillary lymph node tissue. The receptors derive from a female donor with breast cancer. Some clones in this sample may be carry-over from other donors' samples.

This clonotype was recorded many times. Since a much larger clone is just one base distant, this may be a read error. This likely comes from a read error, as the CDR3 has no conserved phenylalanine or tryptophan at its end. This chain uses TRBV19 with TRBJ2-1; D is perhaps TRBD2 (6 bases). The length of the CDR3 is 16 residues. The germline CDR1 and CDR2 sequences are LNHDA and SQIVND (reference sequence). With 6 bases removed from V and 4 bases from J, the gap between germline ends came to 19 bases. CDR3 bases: TGTGCCAGTAGCTCACGAACCGGGACTGTGTACAATGAGCAGTTCTCC. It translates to CASSSRTGTVYNEQFS.

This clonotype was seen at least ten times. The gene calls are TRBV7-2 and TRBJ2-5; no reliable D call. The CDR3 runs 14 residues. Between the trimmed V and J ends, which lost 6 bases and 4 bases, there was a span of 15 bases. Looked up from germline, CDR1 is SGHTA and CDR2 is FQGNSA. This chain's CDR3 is CASSDDGIRETQYF. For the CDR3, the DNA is TGTGCCAGCAGTGACGATGGGATTCGAGAGACCCAGTACTTC.

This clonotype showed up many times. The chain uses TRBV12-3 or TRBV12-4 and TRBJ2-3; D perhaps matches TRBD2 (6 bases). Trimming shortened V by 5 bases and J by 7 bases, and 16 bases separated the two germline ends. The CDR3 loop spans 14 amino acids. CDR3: CASSLSGGVHTQYF. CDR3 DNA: TGTGCCAGCAGTCTCAGTGGCGGGGTTCATACGCAGTATTTT.

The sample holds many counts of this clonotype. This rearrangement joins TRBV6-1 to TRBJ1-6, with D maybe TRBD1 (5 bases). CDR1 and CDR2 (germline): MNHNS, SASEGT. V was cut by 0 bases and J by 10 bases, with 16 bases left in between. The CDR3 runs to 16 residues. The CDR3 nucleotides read TGTGCCAGCAGTGAAGCGTCGGGGGGAATTGGCTCACCCCTCCACTTT. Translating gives CASSEASGGIGSPLHF.

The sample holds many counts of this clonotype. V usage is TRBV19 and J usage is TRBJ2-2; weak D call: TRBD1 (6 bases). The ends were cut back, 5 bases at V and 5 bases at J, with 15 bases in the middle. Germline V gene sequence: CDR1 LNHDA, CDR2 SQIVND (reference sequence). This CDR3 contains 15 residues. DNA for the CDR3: TGTGCCAGTAGTGTACCTCCGAGGGGGACCGGGGAGCTGTTTTTT. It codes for CASSVPPRGTGELFF.

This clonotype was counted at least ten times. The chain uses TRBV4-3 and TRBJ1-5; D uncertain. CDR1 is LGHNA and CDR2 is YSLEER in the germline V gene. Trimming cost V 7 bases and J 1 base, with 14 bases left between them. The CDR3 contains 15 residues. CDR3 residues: CASKAEVVSNQPQHF. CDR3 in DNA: TGCGCCAGCAAAGCTGAGGTAGTAAGCAATCAGCCCCAGCATTTT.

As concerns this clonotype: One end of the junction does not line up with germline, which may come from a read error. This chain's CDR3 is CASSTAVLSTDTQYF. CDR3 nucleotides: TGTGCTAGCAGCACCGCGGTTCTTAGCACAGATACGCAGTATTTT. The chain combines TRBV7-7 with TRBJ2-3; D gene uncertain. The CDR3 is made up of 15 amino acids. Germline CDR1 and CDR2: SSHAT and FNYEAQ (reference sequence). Looking up the rest from reference TRBV7-7 and TRBJ2-3 gives the full variable domain: GAGVSQSPRYKVTKRGQDVTLRCDPISSHATLYWYQQALGQGPEFLTYFNYEAQPDKSGLPSDRFSAERPEGSISTLTIQRTEQRDSAMYRCASSTAVLSTDTQYFGPGTRLTVL.

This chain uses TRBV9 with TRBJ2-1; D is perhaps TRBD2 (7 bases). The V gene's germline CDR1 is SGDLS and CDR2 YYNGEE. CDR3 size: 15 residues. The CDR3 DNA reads TGTGCTAGGCGGAGGACGGGGGGCACGTACAATGAGCAGTTCTTC. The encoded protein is CARRRTGGTYNEQFF.

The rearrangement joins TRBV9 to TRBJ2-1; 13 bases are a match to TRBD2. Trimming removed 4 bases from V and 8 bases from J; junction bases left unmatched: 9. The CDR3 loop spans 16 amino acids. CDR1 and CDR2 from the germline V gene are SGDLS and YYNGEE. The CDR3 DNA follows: TGTGCCAGCAGCTTACTAGCGGGGGGGCCATGGTATGAGCAGTTCTTC. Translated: CASSLLAGGPWYEQFF.

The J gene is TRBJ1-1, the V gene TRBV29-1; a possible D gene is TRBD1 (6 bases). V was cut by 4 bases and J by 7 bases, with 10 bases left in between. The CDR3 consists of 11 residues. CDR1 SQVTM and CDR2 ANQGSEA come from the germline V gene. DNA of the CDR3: TGCAGCGTTGTGACAGGCAGTGAAGCTTTCTTT. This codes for CSVVTGSEAFF. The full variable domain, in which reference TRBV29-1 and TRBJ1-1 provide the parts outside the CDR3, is SAVISQKPSRDICQRGTSLTIQCQVDSQVTMMFWYRQQPGQSLTLIATANQGSEATYESGFVIDKFPISRPNLTFSTLTVSNMSPEDSSIYLCSVVTGSEAFFGQGTRLTVV.

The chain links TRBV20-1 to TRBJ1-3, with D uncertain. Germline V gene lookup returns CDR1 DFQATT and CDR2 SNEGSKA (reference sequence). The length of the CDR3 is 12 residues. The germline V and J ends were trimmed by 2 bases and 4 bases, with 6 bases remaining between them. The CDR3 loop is CSARILGNTIYF. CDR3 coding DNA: TGCAGTGCTAGAATACTGGGAAACACCATATATTTT.

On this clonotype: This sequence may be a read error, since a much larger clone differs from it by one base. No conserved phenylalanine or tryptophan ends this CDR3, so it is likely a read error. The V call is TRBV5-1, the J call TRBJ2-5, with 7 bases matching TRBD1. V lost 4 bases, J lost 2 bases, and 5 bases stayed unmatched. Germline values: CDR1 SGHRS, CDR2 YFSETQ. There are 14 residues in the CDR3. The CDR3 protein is CASSPQGSQETQYY. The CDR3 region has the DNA TGCGCCAGCAGCCCACAGGGGTCACAAGAGACCCAGTACTAC.

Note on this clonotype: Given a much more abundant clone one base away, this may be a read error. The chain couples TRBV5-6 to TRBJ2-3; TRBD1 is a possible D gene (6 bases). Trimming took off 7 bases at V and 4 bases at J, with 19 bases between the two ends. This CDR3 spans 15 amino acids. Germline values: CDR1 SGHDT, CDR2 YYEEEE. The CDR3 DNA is TGTGCCAGCGACATACGGACAGCGCGTTCAGATACGCAGTATTTT. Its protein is CASDIRTARSDTQYF.

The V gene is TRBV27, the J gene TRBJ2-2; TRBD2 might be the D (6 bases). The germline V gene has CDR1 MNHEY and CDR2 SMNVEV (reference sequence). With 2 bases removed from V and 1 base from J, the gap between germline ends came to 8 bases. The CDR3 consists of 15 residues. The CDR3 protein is CASSLLAKNTGELFF. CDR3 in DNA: TGTGCCAGCAGTTTACTAGCGAAGAACACCGGGGAGCTGTTTTTT.

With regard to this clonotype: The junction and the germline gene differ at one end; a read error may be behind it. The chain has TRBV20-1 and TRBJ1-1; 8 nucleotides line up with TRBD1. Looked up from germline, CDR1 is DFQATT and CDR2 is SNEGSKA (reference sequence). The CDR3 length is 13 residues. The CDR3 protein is CSAPQGASTEALF. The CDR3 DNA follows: TGCAGTGCTCCTCAGGGGGCGTCCACTGAAGCTCTCTTT.

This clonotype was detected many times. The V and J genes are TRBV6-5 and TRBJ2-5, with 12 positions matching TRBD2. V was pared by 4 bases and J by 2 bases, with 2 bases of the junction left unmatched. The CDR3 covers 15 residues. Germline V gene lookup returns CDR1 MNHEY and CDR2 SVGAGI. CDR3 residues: CASSSLAGGQETQYF. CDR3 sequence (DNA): TGTGCCAGCAGTTCACTAGCGGGGGGACAAGAGACCCAGTACTTC.

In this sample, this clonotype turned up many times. CDR3 residues: CASSQDMGNQPQHF. Written as DNA, the CDR3 is TGCGCCAGCAGCCAAGATATGGGCAATCAGCCCCAGCATTTT. V and J are TRBV4-3 and TRBJ1-5; D remains ambiguous. V dropped 0 bases and J dropped 2 bases, with 5 bases sitting between them. The germline CDR1 and CDR2 sequences are LGHNA and YSLEER. The CDR3 length is 14 residues.

CDR3 region: CATSDLSSASDEQFF. In nucleotides, the CDR3 is TGTGCCACCAGTGATTTATCGTCGGCTAGCGATGAGCAGTTCTTC. The V and J genes are TRBV24-1 and TRBJ2-1, with a tentative D call TRBD2 (6 bases). V shed 1 base and J shed 8 bases, with 14 bases lying between them. Germline V gives CDR1 KGHDR, CDR2 SFDVKD. The CDR3 consists of 15 residues.

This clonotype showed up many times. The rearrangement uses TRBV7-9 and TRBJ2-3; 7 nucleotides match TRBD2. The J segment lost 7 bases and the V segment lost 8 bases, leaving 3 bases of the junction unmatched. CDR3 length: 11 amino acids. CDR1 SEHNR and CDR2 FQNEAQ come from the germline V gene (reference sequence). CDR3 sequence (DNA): TGTGCCAGCGGGGGGGGGAATACGCAGTATTTT. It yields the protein CASGGGNTQYF.

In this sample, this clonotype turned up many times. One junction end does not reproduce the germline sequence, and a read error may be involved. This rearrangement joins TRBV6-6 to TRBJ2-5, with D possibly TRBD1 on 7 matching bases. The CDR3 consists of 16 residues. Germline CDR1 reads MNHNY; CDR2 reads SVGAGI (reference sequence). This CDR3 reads CASSHSRRTGGETQYF. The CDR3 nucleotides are TGTGCCAGCAGTCACTCGAGGAGGACAGGAGGGGAGACCCAGTACTTC.

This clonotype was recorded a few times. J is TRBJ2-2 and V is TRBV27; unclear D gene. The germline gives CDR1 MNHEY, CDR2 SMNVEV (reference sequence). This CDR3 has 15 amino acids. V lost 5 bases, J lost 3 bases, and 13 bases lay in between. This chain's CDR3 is CASSTNSWDTGELFF. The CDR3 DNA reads TGTGCCAGCAGTACTAATTCGTGGGACACCGGGGAGCTGTTTTTT.

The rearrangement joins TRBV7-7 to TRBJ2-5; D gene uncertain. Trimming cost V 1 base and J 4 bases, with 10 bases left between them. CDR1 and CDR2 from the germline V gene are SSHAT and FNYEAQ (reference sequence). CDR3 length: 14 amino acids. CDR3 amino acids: CASSLVPWTETQYF. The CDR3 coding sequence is TGTGCCAGCAGCTTAGTCCCCTGGACAGAGACCCAGTACTTC.